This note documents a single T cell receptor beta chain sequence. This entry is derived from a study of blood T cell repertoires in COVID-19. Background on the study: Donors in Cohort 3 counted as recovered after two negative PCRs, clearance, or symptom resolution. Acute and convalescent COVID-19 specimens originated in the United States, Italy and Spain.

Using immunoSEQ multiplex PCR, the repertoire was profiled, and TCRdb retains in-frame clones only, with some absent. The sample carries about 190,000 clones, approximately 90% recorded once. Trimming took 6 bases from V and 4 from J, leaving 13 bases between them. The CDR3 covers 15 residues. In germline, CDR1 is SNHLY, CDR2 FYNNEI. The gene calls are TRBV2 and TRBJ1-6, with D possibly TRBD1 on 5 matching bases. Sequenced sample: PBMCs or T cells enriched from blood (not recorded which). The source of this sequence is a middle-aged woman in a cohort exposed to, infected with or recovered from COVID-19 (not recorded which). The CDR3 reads CASRMGRGYNSPLHF. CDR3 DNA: TGTGCCAGCAGGATGGGACGGGGGTATAATTCACCCCTCCACTTT.